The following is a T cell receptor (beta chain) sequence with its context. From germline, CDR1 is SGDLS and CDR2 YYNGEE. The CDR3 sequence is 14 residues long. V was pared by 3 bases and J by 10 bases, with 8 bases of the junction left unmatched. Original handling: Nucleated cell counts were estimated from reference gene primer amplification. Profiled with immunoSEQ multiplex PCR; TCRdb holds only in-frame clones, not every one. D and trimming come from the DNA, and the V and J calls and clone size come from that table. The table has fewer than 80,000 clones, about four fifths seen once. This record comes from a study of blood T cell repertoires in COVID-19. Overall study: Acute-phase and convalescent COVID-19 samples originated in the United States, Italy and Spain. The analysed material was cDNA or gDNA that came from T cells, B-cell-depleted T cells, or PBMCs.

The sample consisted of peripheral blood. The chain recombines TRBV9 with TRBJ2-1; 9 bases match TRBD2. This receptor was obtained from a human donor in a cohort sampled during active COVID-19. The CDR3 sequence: CASSEGLAAREQFF. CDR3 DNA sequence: TGTGCCAGCAGCGAGGGACTAGCCGCCCGGGAGCAGTTCTTC.